This T cell receptor (beta chain) appears in the sequencing data of a study of blood T cell repertoires in COVID-19. Study-level information: Whether acute or convalescent, the COVID-19 samples came from the United States, Italy and Spain. PBMCs, B-cell-depleted T cells, or T cells provided the cDNA or gDNA that made up the material.

Produced via immunoSEQ multiplex PCR; TCRdb's table is partial and in-frame only. This sample has some 200,000 clones, with around 89% found just once. Germline CDR1 reads SGHRS; CDR2 reads YFSETQ. The CDR3 length is 15 residues. Trimming left V 4 bases short and J 6 bases short, with 16 bases between. The chain combines TRBV5-1 with TRBJ1-4; a weak D match, TRBD1 (6 bases). The material sequenced was peripheral blood. The receptor was isolated from a woman aged 40 to 50 with acute or convalescent COVID-19. For the CDR3, the DNA is TGCGCCAGCAGCCACACAGGCAGGGGCGATGAAAAACTGTTTTTT. It specifies CASSHTGRGDEKLFF.